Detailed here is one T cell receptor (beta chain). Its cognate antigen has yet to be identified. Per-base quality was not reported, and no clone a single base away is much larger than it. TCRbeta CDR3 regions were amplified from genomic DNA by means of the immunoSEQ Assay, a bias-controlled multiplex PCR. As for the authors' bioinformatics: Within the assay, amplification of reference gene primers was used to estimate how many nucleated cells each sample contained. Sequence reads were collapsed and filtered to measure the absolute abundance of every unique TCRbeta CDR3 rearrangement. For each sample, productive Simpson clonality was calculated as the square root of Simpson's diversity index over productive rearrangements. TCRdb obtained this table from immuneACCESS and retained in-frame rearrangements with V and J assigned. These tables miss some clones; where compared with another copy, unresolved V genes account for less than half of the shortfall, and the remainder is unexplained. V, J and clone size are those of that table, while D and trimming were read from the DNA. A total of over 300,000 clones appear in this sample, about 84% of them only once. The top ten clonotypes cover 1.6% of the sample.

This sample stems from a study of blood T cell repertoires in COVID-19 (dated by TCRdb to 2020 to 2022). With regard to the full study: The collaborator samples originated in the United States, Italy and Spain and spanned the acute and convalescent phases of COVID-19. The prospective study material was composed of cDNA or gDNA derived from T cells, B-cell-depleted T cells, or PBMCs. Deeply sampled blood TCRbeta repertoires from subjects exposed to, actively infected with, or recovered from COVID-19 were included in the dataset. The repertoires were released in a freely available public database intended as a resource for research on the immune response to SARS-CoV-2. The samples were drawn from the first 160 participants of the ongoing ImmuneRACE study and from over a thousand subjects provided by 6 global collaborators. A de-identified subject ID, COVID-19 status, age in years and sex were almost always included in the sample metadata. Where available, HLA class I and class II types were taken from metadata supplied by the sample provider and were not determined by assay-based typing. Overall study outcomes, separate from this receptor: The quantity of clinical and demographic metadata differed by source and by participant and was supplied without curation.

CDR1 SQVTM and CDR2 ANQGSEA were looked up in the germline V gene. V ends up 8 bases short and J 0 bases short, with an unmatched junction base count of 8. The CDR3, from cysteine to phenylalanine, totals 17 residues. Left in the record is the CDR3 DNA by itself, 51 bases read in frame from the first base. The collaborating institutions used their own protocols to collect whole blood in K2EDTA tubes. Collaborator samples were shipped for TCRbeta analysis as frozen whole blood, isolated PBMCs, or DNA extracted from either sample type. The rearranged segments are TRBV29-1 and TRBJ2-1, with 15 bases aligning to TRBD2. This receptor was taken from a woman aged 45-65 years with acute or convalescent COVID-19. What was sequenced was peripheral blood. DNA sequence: TGCAGCTTATCGGGACTAGCGGGGGGAAGCTCCTACAATGAGCAGTTCTTC. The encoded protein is CSLSGLAGGSSYNEQFF.